This TCR beta chain was found in a study of blood T cell repertoires in COVID-19. Profiling relied on immunoSEQ multiplex PCR, and the TCRdb table lists in-frame clones only, not all of them. The data contain 150,000 to 200,000 clones, 85% of them singletons. The CDR3 has 14 residues. The germline CDR1 and CDR2 sequences are MNHEY and SMNVEV (reference sequence). Losses at the gene ends were 4 bases for V and 9 bases for J; bases not matched to a gene: 7. The specimen was peripheral blood. The sequence derives from a man in his forties with acute or convalescent COVID-19. This chain connects TRBV27 to TRBJ1-1, with 11 bases that match TRBD1. The DNA for the CDR3 is TGTGCCAGCAGTTCTACCGGGACAGGGGGTAAAGCTTTCTTT. It yields the protein CASSSTGTGGKAFF.